The T cell receptor (beta chain) under discussion was sequenced for a study of neurological immune-mediated disorders. Overall study results and limits: Among 34 multiple sclerosis patients, 18 had repertoires that phylogenetic grouping placed in one related-CDR3 cluster, a possible signature. Neither clinical nor MRI features were associated with the multiple sclerosis repertoire cluster. There were no CDR3 amino acid sequences shared by expanded clones across subjects, a result suggesting private repertoires in all groups.

Per germline, CDR1 SGHVT and CDR2 SQSDAQ. The CDR3 contains 17 residues. V was pared by 1 base and J by 1 base, with 14 bases between. The cDNA was produced through 5'RACE with 10-nucleotide random UMIs. TCRdb re-analysed the 5' RACE reads in MiXCR, keeping a single row per CDR3 protein. The sample carries 50,000 to 70,000 distinct CDR3 sequences, around 3.3% recorded once. This clonotype showed up many times. The target antigen is unknown. The sample taken for sequencing was PBMCs. This clonotype originated in a middle-aged man with multiple sclerosis. The genes are TRBV7-4 and TRBJ2-4; D might be TRBD1 (5 bases). This CDR3 is CASSLEQGLRAKNIQYF. The CDR3 DNA reads TGTGCCAGCAGCTTAGAGCAGGGCCTGAGGGCCAAAAACATTCAGTACTTC.